Listed below are T cell receptor beta chains from one sample, sequenced in a study of T cells after posttransplantation cyclophosphamide. This table comes from immunoSEQ multiplex PCR, and its TCRdb copy is limited to in-frame clones, with some not included. The record shows around 13,000 clones for this sample, with no singletons present. Source: PBMCs, taken after allogeneic stem cell transplant with posttransplant cyclophosphamide. Source of these receptors: a female patient aged 40 to 55 who received an allogeneic stem cell transplant from an unrelated donor, was CMV-positive, and had acute GVHD only. The graft donor may have given rise to some T cells. Both conserved end residues are part of each CDR3. The order of the fields is clone size, V gene, D gene, J gene, CDR3 DNA, CDR3 protein. The D gene is left open where the match is weak. Size is stated for part of the rows, as once, few or many counts, or as a class when the clone is expanded.

>few|TRBV27|TRBD2|TRBJ2-1
TGTGCCAGCAGCCGGGGGGGTCCTAGCGGGAGGTACAATGAGCAGTTCTTC
CASSRGGPSGRYNEQFF
>many|TRBV5-4|.|TRBJ1-1
TGTGCCAGCAGCGGAACCAGGGTTCACACTGAAGCTTTCTTT
CASSGTRVHTEAFF
>many|TRBV5-1|TRBD2|TRBJ2-1
TGCGCCAGCAGCTTCAGTGCTGGTAGCGGGAGCTACAATGAGCAGTTCTTC
CASSFSAGSGSYNEQFF
>many|TRBV12-1|.|TRBJ1-5
TGTGCCAGCAGCTCCAACCCAAGCCATCAGCCCCAGCATTTT
CASSSNPSHQPQHF
>many|TRBV7-2|TRBD1|TRBJ1-1
TGTGCCAGCAGCCGGACAGGTTCAGCACAGGCTGAAGCTTTCTTT
CASSRTGSAQAEAFF
>many|TRBV29-1|TRBD1|TRBJ2-5
TGCAGCGCGAAGAGGGGGCGAGTTCCGGCGACCCAGTACTTC
CSAKRGRVPATQYF
>many|TRBV18|.|TRBJ1-3
TGTGCCAGCTCACGGAACAGGGTTGAAGGAGAGAACACCATATATTTT
CASSRNRVEGENTIYF
>many|TRBV5-4|.|TRBJ1-2
TGTGCCAGCAGCTTGAGCAGGGATAACGGCTACACCTTC
CASSLSRDNGYTF
>.|TRBV11-2|TRBD2|TRBJ2-1
TGTGCCAGCAGCTTAGAGGGCGGACTAGCGGGAGGGCCCGGCAATGAGCAGTTCTTC
CASSLEGGLAGGPGNEQFF
>many|TRBV7-2|.|TRBJ1-3
TGTGCCAGCAGTCGGGGGTTCTCTGGAAACACCATATATTTT
CASSRGFSGNTIYF
>many|TRBV6-1|TRBD1|TRBJ2-2
TGTGCCAGCCGGACGACAGGGGGAGCCACCGGGGAGCTGTTTTTT
CASRTTGGATGELFF
>many|TRBV4-1|TRBD2|TRBJ2-7
TGCGCCAGCAGCCAAGAACAGGGACTAGTCTCCTACGAGCAGTACTTC
CASSQEQGLVSYEQYF
>.|TRBV9|TRBD2|TRBJ2-1
TGTGCCAGCAGCGTAGAGGGCCTAGCGGATGAGCAGTTCTTC
CASSVEGLADEQFF
>few|TRBV2|.|TRBJ1-6
TGTGCCAGCATGAGGTTGCAGGGTCGTTCACCCCTCCACTTT
CASMRLQGRSPLHF
>many|TRBV27|TRBD1|TRBJ1-2
TGTGCCAGCAGTTACAGACAGGGTTACTATGGCTACACCTTC
CASSYRQGYYGYTF
>.|TRBV6-4|TRBD1|TRBJ2-5
TGTGCCAGCAGTAACGGACAGGGTAGGGAGACCCAGTACTTC
CASSNGQGRETQYF
>few|TRBV29-1|.|TRBJ2-5
TGCAGCGTTGTCCGGAGCCAAGAGACCCAGTACTTC
CSVVRSQETQYF
>.|TRBV7-2|.|TRBJ2-7
TGTGCCAGCAGCTTAGCGGGGGGATTGAGCTCCTACGAGCAGTACTTC
CASSLAGGLSSYEQYF
>many|TRBV28|.|TRBJ1-2
TGTGCCAGCAGTTTCCCGCCCCCGACTGATGGCTACACCTTC
CASSFPPPTDGYTF
>.|TRBV4-1|TRBD1|TRBJ1-6
TGCGCCAGCAGCCAAGAGACAGGGCACCCCAATTCACCCCTCCACTTT
CASSQETGHPNSPLHF
>many|TRBV9|.|TRBJ2-5
TGTGCCAGCAGCGCCAGGTCAGGGGCGGGTCAAGAGACCCAGTACTTC
CASSARSGAGQETQYF
>many|TRBV25-1|TRBD2|TRBJ2-2
TGTGCCAGCAGTATTCGGACTAGCGTGAACACCGGGGAGCTGTTTTTT
CASSIRTSVNTGELFF
>.|TRBV11-3|.|TRBJ2-6
TGTGCCAGCAGCTTAGGCAGTGGGGCCAACGTCCTGACTTTC
CASSLGSGANVLTF
>.|TRBV27|TRBD2|TRBJ2-3
TGTGCCAGCAGTTTAGGGACTAGCGGGGTTAGCACAGATACGCAGTATTTT
CASSLGTSGVSTDTQYF
>many|TRBV28|.|TRBJ1-4
TGTGCCAGCAGTTACGCCGGGACAACGCGATATGAAAAACTGTTTTTT
CASSYAGTTRYEKLFF
>many|TRBV19|.|TRBJ1-6
TGTGCCAGTTCTCCTAGGCCGGGGTTAAATTCACCCCTCCACTTT
CASSPRPGLNSPLHF
>.|TRBV18|TRBD2|TRBJ2-1
TGTGCCAGCTCACCAATAACTAGCGGGAGTTACAGTAATGAGCAGTTCTTC
CASSPITSGSYSNEQFF
>many|TRBV19|.|TRBJ1-5
TGTGCCAGTAGTCCTCGGGGACACTCAAGCAATCAGCCCCAGCATTTT
CASSPRGHSSNQPQHF
>many|TRBV5-6|.|TRBJ1-6
TGTGCCAGCAGCTCCGTTGTTAGCTCCTATAATTCACCCCTCCACTTT
CASSSVVSSYNSPLHF
>many|TRBV19|TRBD2|TRBJ2-1
TGTGCCAGTAGTATAGGTGGGGGGGGGATTGAGCAGTTCTTC
CASSIGGGGIEQFF
>many|TRBV12-5|TRBD1|TRBJ2-1
TGTGCTAGTGGTTTGGGACAGGGACCCTACAATGAGCAGTTCTTC
CASGLGQGPYNEQFF
>.|TRBV4-1|TRBD1|TRBJ2-7
TGCGCCAGCAGCCGACAAACAGGGGGCTACGAGCAGTACTTC
CASSRQTGGYEQYF